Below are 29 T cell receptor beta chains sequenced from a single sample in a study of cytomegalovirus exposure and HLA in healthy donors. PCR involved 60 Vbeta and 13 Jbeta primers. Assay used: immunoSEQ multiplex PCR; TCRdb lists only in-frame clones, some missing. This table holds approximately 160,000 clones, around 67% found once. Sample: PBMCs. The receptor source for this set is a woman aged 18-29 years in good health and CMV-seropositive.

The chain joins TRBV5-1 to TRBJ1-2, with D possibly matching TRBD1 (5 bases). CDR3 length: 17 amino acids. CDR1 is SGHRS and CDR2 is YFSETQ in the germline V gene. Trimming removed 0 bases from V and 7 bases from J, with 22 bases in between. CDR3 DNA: TGCGCCAGCAGCTTGGTCCCCCCGGCGGGAATCGGGGGTGGCTACACCTTC. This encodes CASSLVPPAGIGGGYTF.

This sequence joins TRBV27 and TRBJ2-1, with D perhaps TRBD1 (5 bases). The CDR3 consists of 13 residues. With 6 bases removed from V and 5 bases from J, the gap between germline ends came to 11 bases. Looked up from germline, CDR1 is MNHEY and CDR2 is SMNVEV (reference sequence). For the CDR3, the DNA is TGTGCCAGCAGCTATGCCAGGGACAATGAGCAGTTCTTC. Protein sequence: CASSYARDNEQFF.

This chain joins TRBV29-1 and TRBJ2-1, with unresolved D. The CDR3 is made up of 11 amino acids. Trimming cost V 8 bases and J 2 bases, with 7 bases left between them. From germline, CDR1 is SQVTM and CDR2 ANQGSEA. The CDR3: CSSGPYNEQFF. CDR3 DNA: TGCAGCTCGGGTCCCTACAATGAGCAGTTCTTC.

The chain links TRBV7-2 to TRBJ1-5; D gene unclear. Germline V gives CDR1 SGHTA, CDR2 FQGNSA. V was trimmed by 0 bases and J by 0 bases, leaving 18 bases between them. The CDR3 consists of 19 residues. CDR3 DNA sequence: TGTGCCAGCAGCTTAGCAACAGTCGGCGAGGGTTATAGCAATCAGCCCCAGCATTTT. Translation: CASSLATVGEGYSNQPQHF.

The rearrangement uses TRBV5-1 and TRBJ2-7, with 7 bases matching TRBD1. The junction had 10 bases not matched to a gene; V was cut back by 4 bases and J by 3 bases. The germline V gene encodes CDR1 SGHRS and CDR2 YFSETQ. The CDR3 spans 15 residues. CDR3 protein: CASSQGTALLYEQYF. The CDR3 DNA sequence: TGCGCCAGCAGCCAGGGGACAGCTCTGCTCTACGAGCAGTACTTC.

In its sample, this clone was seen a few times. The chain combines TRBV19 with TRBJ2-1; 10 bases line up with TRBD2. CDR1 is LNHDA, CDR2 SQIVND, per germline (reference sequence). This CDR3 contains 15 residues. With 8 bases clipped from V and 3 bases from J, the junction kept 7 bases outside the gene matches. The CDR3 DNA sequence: TGTGCCAGTTCCGCTAGCGGGAGTCTCTACAATGAGCAGTTCTTC. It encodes CASSASGSLYNEQFF. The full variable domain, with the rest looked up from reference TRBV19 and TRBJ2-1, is DGGITQSPKYLFRKEGQNVTLSCEQNLNHDAMYWYRQDPGQGLRLIYYSQIVNDFQKGDIAEGYSVSREKKESFPLTVTSAQKNPTAFYLCASSASGSLYNEQFFGPGTRLTVL.

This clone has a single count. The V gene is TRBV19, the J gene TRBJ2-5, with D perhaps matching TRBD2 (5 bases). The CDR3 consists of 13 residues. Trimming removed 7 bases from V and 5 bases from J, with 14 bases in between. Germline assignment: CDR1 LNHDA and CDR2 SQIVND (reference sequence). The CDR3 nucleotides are TGTGCCAGTACATCCGGGGTAGGGGAGACCCAGTACTTC. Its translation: CASTSGVGETQYF. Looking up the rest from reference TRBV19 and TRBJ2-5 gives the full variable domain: DGGITQSPKYLFRKEGQNVTLSCEQNLNHDAMYWYRQDPGQGLRLIYYSQIVNDFQKGDIAEGYSVSREKKESFPLTVTSAQKNPTAFYLCASTSGVGETQYFGPGTRLLVL.

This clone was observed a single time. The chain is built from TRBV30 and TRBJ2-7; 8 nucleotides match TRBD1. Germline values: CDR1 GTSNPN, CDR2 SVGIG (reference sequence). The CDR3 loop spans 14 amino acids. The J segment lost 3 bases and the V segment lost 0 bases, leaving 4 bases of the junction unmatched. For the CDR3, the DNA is TGTGCCTGGAGTGTCGGGACAGGATTCTACGAGCAGTACTTC. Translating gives CAWSVGTGFYEQYF.

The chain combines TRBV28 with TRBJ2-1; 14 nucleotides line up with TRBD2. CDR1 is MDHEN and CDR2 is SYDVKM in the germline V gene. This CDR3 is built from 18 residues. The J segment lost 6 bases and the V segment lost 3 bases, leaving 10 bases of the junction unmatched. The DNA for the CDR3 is TGTGCCAGCAGTTTGAGACAAAGACTAGCGGGAGGGCCCAATGAGCAGTTCTTC. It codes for CASSLRQRLAGGPNEQFF.

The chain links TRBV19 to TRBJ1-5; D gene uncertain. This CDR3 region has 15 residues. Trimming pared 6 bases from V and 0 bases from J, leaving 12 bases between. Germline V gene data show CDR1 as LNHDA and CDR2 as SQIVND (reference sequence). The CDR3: CASSFTEYSNQPQHF. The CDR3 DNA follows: TGTGCCAGTAGCTTTACAGAGTATAGCAATCAGCCCCAGCATTTT.

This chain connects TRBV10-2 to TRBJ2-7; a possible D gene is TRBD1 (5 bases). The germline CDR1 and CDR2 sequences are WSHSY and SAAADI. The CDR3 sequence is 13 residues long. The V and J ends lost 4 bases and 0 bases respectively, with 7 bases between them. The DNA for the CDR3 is TGCGCCAGCAGTGTCAGGGACTCCTACGAGCAGTACTTC. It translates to CASSVRDSYEQYF.

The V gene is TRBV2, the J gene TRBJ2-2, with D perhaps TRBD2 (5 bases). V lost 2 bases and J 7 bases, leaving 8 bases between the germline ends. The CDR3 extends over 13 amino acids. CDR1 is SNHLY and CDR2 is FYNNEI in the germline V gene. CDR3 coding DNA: TGTGCCAGCAGTGAACGGGGTAACGGGGAGCTGTTTTTT. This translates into CASSERGNGELFF. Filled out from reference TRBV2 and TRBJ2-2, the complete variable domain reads EPEVTQTPSHQVTQMGQEVILRCVPISNHLYFYWYRQILGQKVEFLVSFYNNEISEKSEIFDDQFSVERPDGSNFTLKIRSTKLEDSAMYFCASSERGNGELFFGEGSRLTVL.

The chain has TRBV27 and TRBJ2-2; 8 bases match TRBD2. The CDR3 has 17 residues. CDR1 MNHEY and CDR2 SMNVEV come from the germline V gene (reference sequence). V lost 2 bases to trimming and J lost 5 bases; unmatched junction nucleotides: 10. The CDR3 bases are TGTGCCAGCAGTTTAAGCGGGACCCCGGGAGGGACCGGGGAGCTGTTTTTT. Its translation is CASSLSGTPGGTGELFF.

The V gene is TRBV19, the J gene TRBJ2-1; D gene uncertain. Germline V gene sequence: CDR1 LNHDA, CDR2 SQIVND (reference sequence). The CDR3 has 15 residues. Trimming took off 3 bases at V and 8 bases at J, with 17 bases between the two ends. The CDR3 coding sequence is TGTGCCAGTAGTATCGACTCTGCCCCCCTCGATGAGCAGTTCTTC. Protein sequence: CASSIDSAPLDEQFF.

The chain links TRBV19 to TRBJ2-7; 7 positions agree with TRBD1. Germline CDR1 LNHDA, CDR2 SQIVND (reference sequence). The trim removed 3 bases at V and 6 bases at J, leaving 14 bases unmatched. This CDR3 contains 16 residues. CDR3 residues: CASSINSGRQGAEQYF. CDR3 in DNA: TGTGCCAGTAGTATCAATTCAGGCAGACAGGGTGCCGAGCAGTACTTC.

The CDR3 bases are TGCGCCAGCAGCCACCAACTGGCAGGGTTCTCTGGAAACACCATATATTTT. Translated, it gives CASSHQLAGFSGNTIYF. The genes are TRBV4-3 and TRBJ1-3; a possible D gene is TRBD1 (5 bases). V lost 3 bases and J lost 0, with 15 bases in between. The germline V gene encodes CDR1 LGHNA and CDR2 YSLEER. This CDR3 spans 17 amino acids.

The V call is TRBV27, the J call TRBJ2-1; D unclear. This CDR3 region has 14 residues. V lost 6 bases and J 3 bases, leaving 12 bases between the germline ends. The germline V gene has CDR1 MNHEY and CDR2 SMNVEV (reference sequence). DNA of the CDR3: TGTGCCAGCAGCCGCGGCTCGGACTACAATGAGCAGTTCTTC. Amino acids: CASSRGSDYNEQFF.

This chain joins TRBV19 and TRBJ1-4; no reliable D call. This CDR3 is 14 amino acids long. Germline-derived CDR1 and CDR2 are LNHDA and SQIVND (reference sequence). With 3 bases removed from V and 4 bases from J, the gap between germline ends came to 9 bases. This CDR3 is CASSIGGFNEKLFF. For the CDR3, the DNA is TGTGCCAGTAGTATCGGCGGTTTTAATGAAAAACTGTTTTTT.

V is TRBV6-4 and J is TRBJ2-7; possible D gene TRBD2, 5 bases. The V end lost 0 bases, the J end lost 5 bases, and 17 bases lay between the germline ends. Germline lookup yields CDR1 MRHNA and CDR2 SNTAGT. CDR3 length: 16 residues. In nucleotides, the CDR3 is TGTGCCAGCAGTGACTCAGCAGCTACTAGTCTGAACGAGCAGTACTTC. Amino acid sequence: CASSDSAATSLNEQYF.

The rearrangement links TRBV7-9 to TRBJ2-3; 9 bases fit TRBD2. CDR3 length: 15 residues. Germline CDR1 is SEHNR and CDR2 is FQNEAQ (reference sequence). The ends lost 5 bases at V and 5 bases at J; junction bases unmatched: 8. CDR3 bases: TGTGCCAGCAGCCCTAGCGGGATCCCCGGAGATACGCAGTATTTT. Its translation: CASSPSGIPGDTQYF.

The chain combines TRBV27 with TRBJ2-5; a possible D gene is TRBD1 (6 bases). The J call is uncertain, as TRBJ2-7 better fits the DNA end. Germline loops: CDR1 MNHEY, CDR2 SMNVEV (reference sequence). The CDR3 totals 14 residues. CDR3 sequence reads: CASSLADRLNEQYF. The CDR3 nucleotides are TGTGCCAGCAGCCTCGCCGACAGGTTGAACGAGCAGTACTTC.

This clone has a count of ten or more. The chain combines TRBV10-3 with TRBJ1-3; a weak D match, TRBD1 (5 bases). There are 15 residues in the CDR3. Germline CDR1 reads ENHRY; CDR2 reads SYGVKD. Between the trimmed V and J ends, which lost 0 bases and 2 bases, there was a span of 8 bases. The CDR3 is CAISESGGPGNTIYF. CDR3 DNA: TGTGCCATCAGTGAGTCGGGGGGACCTGGAAACACCATATATTTT.

For the CDR3, the DNA is TGTGCCAGCAGTTTATCTTTTTCTGTGAACACTGAAGCTTTCTTT. Its protein is CASSLSFSVNTEAFF. V is TRBV27 and J is TRBJ1-1; D ambiguous. The CDR3 runs to 15 residues. Germline assignment: CDR1 MNHEY and CDR2 SMNVEV (reference sequence). Trimming removed 0 bases from V and 0 bases from J, with 8 bases in between.

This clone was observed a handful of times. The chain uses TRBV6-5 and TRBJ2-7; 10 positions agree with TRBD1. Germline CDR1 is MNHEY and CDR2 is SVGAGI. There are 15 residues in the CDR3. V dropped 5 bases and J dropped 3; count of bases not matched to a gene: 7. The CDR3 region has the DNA TGTGCCAGCAGTAACCCGGGACAGGGGTACTACGAGCAGTACTTC. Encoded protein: CASSNPGQGYYEQYF.

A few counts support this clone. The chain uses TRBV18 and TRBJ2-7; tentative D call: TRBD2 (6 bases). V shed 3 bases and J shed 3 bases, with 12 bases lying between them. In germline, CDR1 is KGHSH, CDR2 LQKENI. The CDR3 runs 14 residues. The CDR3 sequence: CASSPPSERYEQYF. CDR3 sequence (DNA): TGTGCCAGCTCACCGCCTAGCGAACGCTACGAGCAGTACTTC.

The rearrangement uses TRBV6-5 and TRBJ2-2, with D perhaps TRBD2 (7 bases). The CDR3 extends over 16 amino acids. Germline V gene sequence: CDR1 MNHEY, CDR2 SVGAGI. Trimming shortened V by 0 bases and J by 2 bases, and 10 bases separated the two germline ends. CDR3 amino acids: CASSYSSGGNTGELFF. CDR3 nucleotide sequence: TGTGCCAGCAGTTACTCTTCGGGGGGCAACACCGGGGAGCTGTTTTTT.

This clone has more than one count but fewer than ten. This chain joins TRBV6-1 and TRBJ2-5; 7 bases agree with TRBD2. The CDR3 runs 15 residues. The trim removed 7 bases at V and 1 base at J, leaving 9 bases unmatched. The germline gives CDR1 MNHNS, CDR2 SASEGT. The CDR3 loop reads CASTRFSGTQETQYF. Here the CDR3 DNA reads TGTGCCAGCACCCGCTTCAGCGGGACCCAAGAGACCCAGTACTTC.

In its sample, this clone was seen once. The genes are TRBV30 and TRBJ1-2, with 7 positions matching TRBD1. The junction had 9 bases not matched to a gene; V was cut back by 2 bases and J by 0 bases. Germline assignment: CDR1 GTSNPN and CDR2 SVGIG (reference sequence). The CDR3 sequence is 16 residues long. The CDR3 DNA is TGTGCCTGGAGTTTGGGGACAGCTCCAGCTAACTATGGCTACACCTTC. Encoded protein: CAWSLGTAPANYGYTF.

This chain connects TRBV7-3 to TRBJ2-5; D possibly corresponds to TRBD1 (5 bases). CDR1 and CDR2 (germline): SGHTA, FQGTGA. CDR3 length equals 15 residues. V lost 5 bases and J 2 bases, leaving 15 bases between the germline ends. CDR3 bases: TGTGCCAGCAGCCAGGGCCGTACAGGACAAGAGACCCAGTACTTC. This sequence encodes CASSQGRTGQETQYF.